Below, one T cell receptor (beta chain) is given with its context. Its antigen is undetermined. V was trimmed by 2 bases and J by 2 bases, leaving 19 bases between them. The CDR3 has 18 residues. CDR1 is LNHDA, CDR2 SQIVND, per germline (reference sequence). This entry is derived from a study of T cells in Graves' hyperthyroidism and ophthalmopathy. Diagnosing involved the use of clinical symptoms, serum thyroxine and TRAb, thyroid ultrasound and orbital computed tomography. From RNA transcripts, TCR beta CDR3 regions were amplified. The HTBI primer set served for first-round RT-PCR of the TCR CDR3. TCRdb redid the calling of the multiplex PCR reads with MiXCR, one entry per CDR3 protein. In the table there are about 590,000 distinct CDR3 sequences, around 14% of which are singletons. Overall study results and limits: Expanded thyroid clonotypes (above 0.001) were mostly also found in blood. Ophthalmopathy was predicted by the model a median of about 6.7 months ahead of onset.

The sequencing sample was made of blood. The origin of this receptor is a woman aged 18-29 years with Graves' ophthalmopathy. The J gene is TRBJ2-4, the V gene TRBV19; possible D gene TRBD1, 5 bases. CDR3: CASSIIGPGAGPKNIQYF. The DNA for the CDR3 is TGTGCCAGTAGTATAATAGGCCCTGGGGCTGGGCCCAAAAACATTCAGTACTTC.